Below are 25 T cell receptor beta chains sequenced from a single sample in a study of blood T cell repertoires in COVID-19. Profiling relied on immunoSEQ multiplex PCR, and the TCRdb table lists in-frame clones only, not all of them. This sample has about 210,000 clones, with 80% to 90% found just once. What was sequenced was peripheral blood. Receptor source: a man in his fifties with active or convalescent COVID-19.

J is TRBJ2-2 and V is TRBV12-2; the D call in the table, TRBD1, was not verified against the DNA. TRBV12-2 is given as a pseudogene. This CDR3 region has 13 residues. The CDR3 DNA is TGTGCAAGTCGCTGGGGCGAGTCCGGGGAGCTGTTTTTT. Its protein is CASRWGESGELFF.

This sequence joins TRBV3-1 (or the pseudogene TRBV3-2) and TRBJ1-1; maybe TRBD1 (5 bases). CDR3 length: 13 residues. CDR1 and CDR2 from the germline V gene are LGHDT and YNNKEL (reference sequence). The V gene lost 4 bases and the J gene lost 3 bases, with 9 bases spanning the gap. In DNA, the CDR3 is TGTGCCAGCAGCCCGCCAGGGTACACTGAAGCTTTCTTT. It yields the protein CASSPPGYTEAFF.

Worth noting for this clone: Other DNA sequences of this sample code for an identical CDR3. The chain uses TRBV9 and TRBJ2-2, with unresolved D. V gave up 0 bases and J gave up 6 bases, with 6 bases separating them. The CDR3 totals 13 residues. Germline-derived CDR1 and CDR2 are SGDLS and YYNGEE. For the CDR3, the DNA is TGTGCCAGCAGCGTAGATCCCTCCGGGGAGCTGTTTTTT. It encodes CASSVDPSGELFF.

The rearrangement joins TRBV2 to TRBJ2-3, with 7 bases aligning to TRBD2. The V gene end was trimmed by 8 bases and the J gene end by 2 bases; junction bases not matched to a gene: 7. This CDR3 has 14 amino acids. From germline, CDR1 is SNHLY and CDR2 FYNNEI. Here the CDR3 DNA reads TGTGCCAGCTGTCTCGGGGGGTACACAGATACGCAGTATTTT. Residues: CASCLGGYTDTQYF.

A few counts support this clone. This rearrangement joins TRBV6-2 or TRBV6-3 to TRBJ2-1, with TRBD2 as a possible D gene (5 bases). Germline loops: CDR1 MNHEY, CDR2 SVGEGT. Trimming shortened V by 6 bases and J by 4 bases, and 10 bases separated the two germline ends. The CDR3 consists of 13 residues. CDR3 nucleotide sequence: TGTGCCAGCAGCACCCGGGGATACAATGAGCAGTTCTTC. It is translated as CASSTRGYNEQFF.

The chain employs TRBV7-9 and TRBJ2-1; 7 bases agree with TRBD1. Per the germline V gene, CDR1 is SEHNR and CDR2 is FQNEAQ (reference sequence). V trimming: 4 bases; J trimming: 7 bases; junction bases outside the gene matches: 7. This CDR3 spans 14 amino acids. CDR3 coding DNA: TGTGCCAGCAGCTCGAAGGGACAGCAAAATGAGCAGTTCTTC. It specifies CASSSKGQQNEQFF.

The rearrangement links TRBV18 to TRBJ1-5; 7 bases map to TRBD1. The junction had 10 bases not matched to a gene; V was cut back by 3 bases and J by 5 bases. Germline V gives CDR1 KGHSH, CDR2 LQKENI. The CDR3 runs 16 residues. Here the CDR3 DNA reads TGTGCCAGCTCACCGAGTGTGGCCAGGGGGGATCAGCCCCAGCATTTT. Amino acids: CASSPSVARGDQPQHF.

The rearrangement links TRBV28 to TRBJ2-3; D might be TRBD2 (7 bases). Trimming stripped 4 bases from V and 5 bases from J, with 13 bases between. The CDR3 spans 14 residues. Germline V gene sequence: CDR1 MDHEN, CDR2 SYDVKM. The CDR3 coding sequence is TGTGCCAGCAGTTCAACAGGGAGGGGAGATACGCAGTATTTT. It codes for CASSSTGRGDTQYF. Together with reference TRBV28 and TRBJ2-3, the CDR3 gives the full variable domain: DVKVTQSSRYLVKRTGEKVFLECVQDMDHENMFWYRQDPGLGLRLIYFSYDVKMKEKGDIPEGYSVSREKKERFSLILESASTNQTSMYLCASSSTGRGDTQYFGPGTRLTVL.

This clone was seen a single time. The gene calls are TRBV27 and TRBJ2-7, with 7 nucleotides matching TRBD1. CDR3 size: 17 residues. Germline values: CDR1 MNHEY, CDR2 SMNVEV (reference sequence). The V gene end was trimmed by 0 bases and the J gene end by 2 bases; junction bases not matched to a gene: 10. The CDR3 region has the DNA TGTGCCAGCAGTTTATCGATTATAAAGGGGGCAACCTACGAGCAGTACTTC. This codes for CASSLSIIKGATYEQYF.

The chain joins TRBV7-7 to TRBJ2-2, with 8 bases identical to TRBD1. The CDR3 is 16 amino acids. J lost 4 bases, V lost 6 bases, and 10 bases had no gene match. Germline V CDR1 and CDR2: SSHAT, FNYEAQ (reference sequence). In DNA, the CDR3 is TGTGCCAGCAGACGCTTTCAGGGGGCCGGCACCGGGGAGCTGTTTTTT. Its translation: CASRRFQGAGTGELFF.

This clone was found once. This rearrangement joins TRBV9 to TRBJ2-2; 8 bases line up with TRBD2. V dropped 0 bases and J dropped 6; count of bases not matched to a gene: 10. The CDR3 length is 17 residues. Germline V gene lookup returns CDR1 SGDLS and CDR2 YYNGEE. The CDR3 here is CASSVVGAGVGPGELFF. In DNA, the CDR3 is TGTGCCAGCAGCGTAGTCGGAGCGGGAGTTGGACCCGGGGAGCTGTTTTTT.

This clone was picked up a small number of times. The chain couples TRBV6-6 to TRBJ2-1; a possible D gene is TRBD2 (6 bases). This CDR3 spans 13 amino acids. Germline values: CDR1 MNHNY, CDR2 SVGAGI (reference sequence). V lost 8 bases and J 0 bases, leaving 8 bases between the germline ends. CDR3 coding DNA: TGTGCCAGCCGGGAGACCTCCTACAATGAGCAGTTCTTC. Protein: CASRETSYNEQFF.

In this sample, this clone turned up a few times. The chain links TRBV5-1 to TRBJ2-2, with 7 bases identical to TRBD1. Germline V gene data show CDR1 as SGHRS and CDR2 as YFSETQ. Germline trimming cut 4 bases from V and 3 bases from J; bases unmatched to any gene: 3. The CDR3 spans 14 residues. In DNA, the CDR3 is TGCGCCAGCAGCCCACAGGGGCACACCGGGGAGCTGTTTTTT. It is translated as CASSPQGHTGELFF. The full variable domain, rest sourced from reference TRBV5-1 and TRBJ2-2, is KAGVTQTPRYLIKTRGQQVTLSCSPISGHRSVSWYQQTPGQGLQFLFEYFSETQRNKGNFPGRFSGRQFSNSRSEMNVSTLELGDSALYLCASSPQGHTGELFFGEGSRLTVL.

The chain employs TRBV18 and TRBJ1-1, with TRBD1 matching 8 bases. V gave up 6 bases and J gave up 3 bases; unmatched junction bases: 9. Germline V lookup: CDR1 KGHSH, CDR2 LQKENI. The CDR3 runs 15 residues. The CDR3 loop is CASSGGTGGDTEAFF. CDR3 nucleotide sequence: TGTGCCAGCTCCGGAGGGACAGGTGGGGACACTGAAGCTTTCTTT.

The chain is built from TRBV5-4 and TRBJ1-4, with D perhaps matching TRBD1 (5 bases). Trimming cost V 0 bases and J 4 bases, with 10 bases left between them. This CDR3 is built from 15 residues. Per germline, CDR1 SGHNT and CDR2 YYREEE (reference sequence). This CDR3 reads CASSLAGEGNEKLFF. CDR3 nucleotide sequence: TGTGCCAGCAGCTTGGCGGGGGAAGGTAATGAAAAACTGTTTTTT.

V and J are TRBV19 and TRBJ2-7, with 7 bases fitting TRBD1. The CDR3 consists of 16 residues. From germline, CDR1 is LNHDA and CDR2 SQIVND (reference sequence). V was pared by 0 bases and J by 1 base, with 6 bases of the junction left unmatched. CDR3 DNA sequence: TGTGCCAGTAGTATAGACGATGAGACAGGGTCCTACGAGCAGTACTTC. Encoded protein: CASSIDDETGSYEQYF.

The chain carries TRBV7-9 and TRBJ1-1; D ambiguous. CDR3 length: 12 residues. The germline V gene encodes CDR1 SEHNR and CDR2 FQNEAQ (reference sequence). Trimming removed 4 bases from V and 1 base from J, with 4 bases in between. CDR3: CASSYGNTEAFF. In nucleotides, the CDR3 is TGTGCCAGCAGCTACGGGAACACTGAAGCTTTCTTT. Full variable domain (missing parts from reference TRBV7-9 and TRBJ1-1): DTGVSQNPRHKITKRGQNVTFRCDPISEHNRLYWYRQTLGQGPEFLTYFQNEAQLEKSRLLSDRFSAERPKGSFSTLEIQRTEQGDSAMYLCASSYGNTEAFFGQGTRLTVV.

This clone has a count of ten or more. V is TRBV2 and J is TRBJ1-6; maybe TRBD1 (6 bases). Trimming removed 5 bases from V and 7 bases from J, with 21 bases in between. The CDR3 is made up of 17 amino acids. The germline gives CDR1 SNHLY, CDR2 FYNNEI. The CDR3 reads CASSTPPGQPGNSPLHF. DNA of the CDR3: TGTGCCAGCAGTACACCACCGGGACAACCGGGGAATTCACCCCTCCACTTT. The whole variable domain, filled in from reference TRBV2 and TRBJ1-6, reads EPEVTQTPSHQVTQMGQEVILRCVPISNHLYFYWYRQILGQKVEFLVSFYNNEISEKSEIFDDQFSVERPDGSNFTLKIRSTKLEDSAMYFCASSTPPGQPGNSPLHFGNGTRLTVT.

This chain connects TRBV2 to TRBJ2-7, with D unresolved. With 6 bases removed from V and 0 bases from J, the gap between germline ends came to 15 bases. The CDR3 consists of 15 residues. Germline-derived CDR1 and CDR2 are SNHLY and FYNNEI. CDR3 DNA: TGTGCCAGCAGATCGAGGCAGTCAAGCTCCTACGAGCAGTACTTC. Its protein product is CASRSRQSSSYEQYF.

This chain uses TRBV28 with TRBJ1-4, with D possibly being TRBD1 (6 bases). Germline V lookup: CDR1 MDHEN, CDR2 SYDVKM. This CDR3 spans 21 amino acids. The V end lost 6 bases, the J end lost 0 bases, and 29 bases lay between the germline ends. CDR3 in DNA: TGTGCCAGCAGCTTAATTCTATCCTCCGGGACACACCCTGCAACTAATGAAAAACTGTTTTTT. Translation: CASSLILSSGTHPATNEKLFF. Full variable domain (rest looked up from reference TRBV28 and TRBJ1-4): DVKVTQSSRYLVKRTGEKVFLECVQDMDHENMFWYRQDPGLGLRLIYFSYDVKMKEKGDIPEGYSVSREKKERFSLILESASTNQTSMYLCASSLILSSGTHPATNEKLFFGSGTQLSVL.

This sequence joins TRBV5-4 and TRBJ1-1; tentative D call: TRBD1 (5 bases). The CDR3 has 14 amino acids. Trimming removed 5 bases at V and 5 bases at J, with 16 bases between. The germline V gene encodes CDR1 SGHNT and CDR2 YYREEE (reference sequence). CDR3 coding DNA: TGTGCCAGCAGGTTGCAGGGTAGAGGAACTGAAGCTTTCTTT. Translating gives CASRLQGRGTEAFF.

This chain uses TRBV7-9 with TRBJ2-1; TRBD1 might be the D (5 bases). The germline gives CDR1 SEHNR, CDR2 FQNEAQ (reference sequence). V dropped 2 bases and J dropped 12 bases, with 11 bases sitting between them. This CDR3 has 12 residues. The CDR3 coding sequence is TGTGCCAGCAGCTTACCCGGACACGGGCAGTTCTTC. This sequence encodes CASSLPGHGQFF.

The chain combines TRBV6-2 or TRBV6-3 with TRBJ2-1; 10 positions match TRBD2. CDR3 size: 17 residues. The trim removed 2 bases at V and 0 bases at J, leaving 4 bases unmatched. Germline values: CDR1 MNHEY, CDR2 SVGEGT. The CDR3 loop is CASSYPTSGVSYNEQFF. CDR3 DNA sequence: TGTGCCAGCAGTTACCCCACTAGCGGGGTCTCCTACAATGAGCAGTTCTTC.

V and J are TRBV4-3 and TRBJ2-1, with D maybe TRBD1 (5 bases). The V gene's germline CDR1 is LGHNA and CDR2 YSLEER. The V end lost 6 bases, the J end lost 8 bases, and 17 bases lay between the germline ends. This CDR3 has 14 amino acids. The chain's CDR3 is CASSPRTWGDEQFF. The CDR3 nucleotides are TGCGCCAGCAGTCCACGGACGTGGGGCGATGAGCAGTTCTTC.

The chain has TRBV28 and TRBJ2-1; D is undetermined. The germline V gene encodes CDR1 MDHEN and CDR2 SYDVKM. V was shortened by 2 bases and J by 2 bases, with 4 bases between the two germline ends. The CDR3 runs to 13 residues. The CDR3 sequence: CASSLVAYNEQFF. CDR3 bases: TGTGCCAGCAGTTTAGTAGCCTACAATGAGCAGTTCTTC.